The rows below give T cell receptor beta chains drawn from one sample of a study of blood T cell repertoires in COVID-19. The table came from immunoSEQ multiplex PCR; TCRdb's copy has only in-frame clones and leaves some out. The sample contains around 440,000 clones, 88% of which appear only once. Sequencing used peripheral blood. Source of these receptors: a woman aged 45-60 years with COVID-19, enrolled during active disease. Both conserved end residues are part of each CDR3. Fields, in order: V gene, CDR3 protein.

TRBV18 | CASSPRLDRTGVVGELFF
TRBV6-5 | CASSSVAGTSPGEQYF
TRBV7-9 | CASSLIQGDGAFF
TRBV27 | CASSARESTDTQYF
TRBV6-5 | CASSPLAGGSYEQYF
TRBV29-1 | CSVRTSGVKETQYF
TRBV19 | CASRVQGAGETQYF
TRBV15 | CATSRDLGGTYEQYF
TRBV5-3 | CARSWAIRGIGYTF
TRBV2 | CASSPGQGFNQPQHF
TRBV7-8 | CASSFRDRLTYEQYF
TRBV14 | CASSPPGGPQRAEAFF
TRBV5-1 | CASSLEREDGEQFF
TRBV11-2 | CASSLASGGADEQFF
TRBV24-1 | CATCGPGGTGELFF
TRBV29-1 | CSVEDSGQETQYF
TRBV7-3 | CASSFWTSGGRGEQFF
TRBV5-1 | CASSLEDSSYNEQFF
TRBV24-1 | CATSDPDRVGGETQYF
TRBV5-1 | CASRLSGGGYDEQYF
TRBV7-2 | CASSLVATGNYGYTF
TRBV11-2 | CASSLGTDYEQYF
TRBV19 | CASSIDAPGDSASNYGYTF
TRBV24-1 | CATLGQGSDTQYF